Presented here are 22 T cell receptor beta chains from one specimen sequenced in a study of T-cell reconstitution after alpha-beta-depleted transplantation in children. Preparation of the TCRbeta library was carried out with unique molecular identifiers. Each CDR3 protein gets one entry after TCRdb re-called the PCR reads with MiXCR. The sample consists of approximately 83,000 distinct CDR3 sequences, roughly 7.7% of them appearing once. Sequenced material: PBMCs from the stem cell graft donor, taken from the stem cell graft. These receptors originate from a human donor who donated a stem cell graft to a child with congenital amegakaryocytic thrombocytopenia.

The chain joins TRBV7-2 to TRBJ2-3; no firm D call. Germline CDR1 SGHTA, CDR2 FQGNSA. The CDR3 contains 13 residues. V lost 4 bases to trimming and J lost 6 bases, with 11 bases between them. The CDR3, as DNA: TGTGCCAGCAGCTCCGACCTGGGGGATACGCAGTATTTT. Translated, it gives CASSSDLGDTQYF.

V and J are TRBV12-3 or TRBV12-4 and TRBJ2-5; 10 positions match TRBD2. The CDR3 is 18 residues long. With V trimmed by 1 base and J by 1 base, 9 bases remained unmatched. CDR3 in amino acids: CASSLGKASGGSQETQYF. As DNA, the CDR3 is TGTGCCAGCAGTTTAGGGAAGGCTAGCGGGGGTTCCCAAGAGACCCAGTACTTC.

This clonotype has a count of ten or more. The chain is built from TRBV7-6 and TRBJ1-3, with 7 bases aligning to TRBD1. Losses at the gene ends were 1 base for V and 2 bases for J; bases not matched to a gene: 2. Germline V gene data show CDR1 as SGHVS and CDR2 as FNYEAQ. This CDR3 comprises 15 residues. The CDR3 loop is CASSLEGTAGNTIYF. The CDR3 nucleotides are TGTGCCAGCAGCTTAGAGGGGACAGCTGGAAACACCATATATTTT.

This clonotype was seen many times. The V gene is TRBV28, the J gene TRBJ1-1, with D unclear. Germline loops: CDR1 MDHEN, CDR2 SYDVKM. Trimming stripped 7 bases from V and 0 bases from J, with 15 bases between. This CDR3 has 15 residues. In DNA form, the CDR3 reads TGTGCCAGCACCTGGATCGGGTACTTGAACACTGAAGCTTTCTTT. As protein: CASTWIGYLNTEAFF.

The chain recombines TRBV7-2 with TRBJ2-1, with D unclear. The germline gives CDR1 SGHTA, CDR2 FQGNSA. CDR3 length: 16 amino acids. V was pared by 4 bases and J by 2 bases, with 15 bases between. Here the CDR3 DNA reads TGTGCCAGCAGCTCACGTACCGGACCGGCCTACAATGAGCAGTTCTTC. This codes for CASSSRTGPAYNEQFF.

This clonotype was seen repeatedly, ten times or more. The V call is TRBV9, the J call TRBJ2-3, with 8 bases lining up with TRBD1. The germline CDR1 and CDR2 sequences are SGDLS and YYNGEE. This CDR3 is built from 17 residues. With 0 bases clipped from V and 2 bases from J, the junction kept 8 bases outside the gene matches. The CDR3 sequence is CASSVAQPGGLTDTQYF. In DNA, the CDR3 is TGTGCCAGCAGCGTAGCTCAGCCAGGGGGCCTCACAGATACGCAGTATTTT. The whole variable domain, filled in from reference TRBV9 and TRBJ2-3, reads DSGVTQTPKHLITATGQRVTLRCSPRSGDLSVYWYQQSLDQGLQFLIQYYNGEERAKGNILERFSAQQFPDLHSELNLSSLELGDSALYFCASSVAQPGGLTDTQYFGPGTRLTVL.

Many counts were recorded for this clonotype. V is TRBV5-1 and J is TRBJ2-3; 7 bases align to TRBD1. Germline trimming cut 4 bases from V and 5 bases from J; bases unmatched to any gene: 10. The CDR3 has 15 amino acids. The germline V gene has CDR1 SGHRS and CDR2 YFSETQ. The CDR3 region has the DNA TGCGCCAGCAGCGATCCGGGACAGTGGGGAGATACGCAGTATTTT. Its protein is CASSDPGQWGDTQYF.

This clonotype occurred many times. The rearrangement joins TRBV15 to TRBJ1-5, with D possibly TRBD1 on 5 matching bases. Trimming left V 0 bases short and J 6 bases short, with 12 bases between. Germline assignment: CDR1 LNHNV and CDR2 YYDKDF (reference sequence). CDR3 length equals 15 residues. CDR3 amino acids: CATSRDPRGSQPQHF. CDR3 coding DNA: TGTGCCACCAGCAGAGATCCGCGGGGGAGTCAGCCCCAGCATTTT.

This clonotype was seen many times. This rearrangement joins TRBV7-2 to TRBJ2-4; TRBD2 aligns across 8 bases. This CDR3 region has 14 residues. Germline assignment: CDR1 SGHTA and CDR2 FQGNSA. J gave up 7 bases and V 3 bases, and 5 bases lay outside the gene matches. CDR3 sequence reads: CASSFRSGSNIQYF. The CDR3 region has the DNA TGTGCCAGCAGCTTTCGGAGCGGGAGCAACATTCAGTACTTC. Filled out from reference TRBV7-2 and TRBJ2-4, the complete variable domain reads GAGVSQSPSNKVTEKGKDVELRCDPISGHTALYWYRQSLGQGLEFLIYFQGNSAPDKSGLPSDRFSAERTGGSVSTLTIQRTQQEDSAVYLCASSFRSGSNIQYFGAGTRLSVL.

This clonotype came up many times. In DNA, the CDR3 is TGTGCCAGCAGTTTCCGAGGGGAGCAGTACTTC. Residues: CASSFRGEQYF. The J gene is TRBJ2-7, the V gene TRBV12-3 or TRBV12-4; weak D call: TRBD2 (5 bases). This CDR3 region has 11 residues. V gave up 3 bases and J gave up 7 bases, with 7 bases separating them.

The chain has TRBV20-1 and TRBJ2-1, with 13 positions matching TRBD2. The CDR3 has 14 amino acids. The J segment lost 6 bases and the V segment lost 8 bases, leaving 7 bases of the junction unmatched. Germline V CDR1 and CDR2: DFQATT, SNEGSKA (reference sequence). The CDR3 is CSPYRTSGSNEQFF. CDR3 coding DNA: TGCAGTCCTTACCGGACTAGCGGGAGCAATGAGCAGTTCTTC.

In this sample, this clonotype turned up many times. This chain links TRBV5-5 with TRBJ2-5, with D maybe TRBD2 (6 bases). CDR1 and CDR2 from the germline V gene are SGHKS and YYEKEE (reference sequence). The V gene lost 4 bases and the J gene lost 5 bases, with 15 bases spanning the gap. This CDR3 has 14 amino acids. For the CDR3, the DNA is TGTGCCAGCAGCCCAGGGACTCAAAGGGAGACCCAGTACTTC. Translation: CASSPGTQRETQYF.

This clonotype was observed many times. V usage is TRBV4-2 and J usage is TRBJ1-1; the D gene is possibly TRBD1 (6 bases). The CDR3 consists of 16 residues. The ends were cut back, 4 bases at V and 0 bases at J, with 15 bases in the middle. The germline CDR1 and CDR2 sequences are LGHNA and YNFKEQ. The CDR3 sequence is CASSPGQNNLNTEAFF. As DNA, the CDR3 is TGTGCCAGCAGCCCCGGACAGAACAACCTGAACACTGAAGCTTTCTTT.

This clonotype has at least ten counts. The J gene is TRBJ2-1, the V gene TRBV7-6, with 8 bases lining up with TRBD1. V lost 2 bases and J lost 7; bases outside the gene matches: 7. The CDR3 length is 15 residues. Germline V gives CDR1 SGHVS, CDR2 FNYEAQ. CDR3 residues: CASSLRQGAQNEQFF. The CDR3 region has the DNA TGTGCCAGCAGCTTAAGGCAGGGGGCGCAGAATGAGCAGTTCTTC.

This clonotype was observed at least ten times. The chain joins TRBV20-1 to TRBJ1-5; D is unresolved. This CDR3 contains 12 residues. In germline, CDR1 is DFQATT, CDR2 SNEGSKA (reference sequence). V was cut by 3 bases and J by 1 base, with 4 bases left in between. The CDR3 DNA reads TGCAGTGCTAGTAAGAGCAATCAGCCCCAGCATTTT. This encodes CSASKSNQPQHF.

A note on this clonotype: One base away lies a much larger clone, so this may be a sequencing read error. The V gene is TRBV5-6, the J gene TRBJ2-2; D uncertain. There are 15 residues in the CDR3. Germline V gives CDR1 SGHDT, CDR2 YYEEEE. The V end was cut by 4 bases, the J end by 4 bases, with 14 bases between. This chain's CDR3 is CASSPGPSSTGELFF. The CDR3 nucleotides read TGTGCCAGCAGCCCCGGGCCCTCGAGCACCGGGGAGCTGTTTTTT.

This rearrangement joins TRBV6-4 to TRBJ1-2; 7 bases match TRBD1. This CDR3 is 19 amino acids long. The ends lost 6 bases at V and 8 bases at J; junction bases unmatched: 27. CDR1 MRHNA and CDR2 SNTAGT come from the germline V gene. CDR3 in DNA: TGTGCCAGCAGACAAGTTCGGTCATTAAGGGGGCCGGAGGTGTGGGGCTACACCTTC. Its protein product is CASRQVRSLRGPEVWGYTF.

This clonotype was recorded many times. The V and J genes are TRBV5-1 and TRBJ2-3, with 7 nucleotides matching TRBD2. The CDR3 length is 15 residues. Trimming at V came to 3 bases and at J to 5 bases, leaving 9 bases not matched to a gene. Germline V gene sequence: CDR1 SGHRS, CDR2 YFSETQ. In DNA, the CDR3 is TGCGCCAGCAGCTCGGATGCGGGAGTAGAAGATACGCAGTATTTT. Translation gives CASSSDAGVEDTQYF.

The table lists this clonotype with many counts. The chain joins TRBV12-3 or TRBV12-4 to TRBJ2-3; 7 bases agree with TRBD2. The V and J ends lost 3 bases and 4 bases, in that order; junction bases with no gene match: 7. The CDR3 loop spans 15 amino acids. The CDR3 reads CASSFPSGPADTQYF. In nucleotides, the CDR3 is TGTGCCAGCAGTTTCCCTAGCGGTCCCGCAGATACGCAGTATTTT.

In regard to this clonotype: One end of the junction varies from germline; a read error may be responsible. V usage is TRBV12-3 or TRBV12-4 and J usage is TRBJ1-6; D not certain. The CDR3 covers 16 residues. CDR3 bases: TGTGCCAGCAGTTTCGATGGGCGGTCCTATAATTCACCCCTCCACTTC. It codes for CASSFDGRSYNSPLHF.

In its sample, this clonotype was seen many times. V usage is TRBV28 and J usage is TRBJ1-5; tentative D call: TRBD1 (5 bases). Trimming removed 6 bases from V and 4 bases from J, with 19 bases in between. The CDR3 consists of 16 residues. The germline V gene encodes CDR1 MDHEN and CDR2 SYDVKM. The CDR3 region is CASSQHWGQGNQPQHF. Written as DNA, the CDR3 is TGTGCCAGCAGCCAACACTGGGGCCAGGGTAATCAGCCCCAGCATTTT. Full variable domain (outside the CDR3, taken from reference TRBV28 and TRBJ1-5): DVKVTQSSRYLVKRTGEKVFLECVQDMDHENMFWYRQDPGLGLRLIYFSYDVKMKEKGDIPEGYSVSREKKERFSLILESASTNQTSMYLCASSQHWGQGNQPQHFGDGTRLSIL.

This clonotype was counted only a few times. At one of its ends the junction is not consistent with the germline gene, which may arise from a read error. The J gene is TRBJ2-1, the V gene TRBV6-5, with 10 bases lining up with TRBD2. CDR3 length: 18 amino acids. Germline lookup yields CDR1 MNHEY and CDR2 SVGAGI. In DNA, the CDR3 is TGTGCCATCAGTTTCCCGAGTGGAGCGGGGGGGTCCTACAATGAGCAGTTCTTC. This gives the protein CAISFPSGAGGSYNEQFF.